Included here is one T cell receptor beta chain sequence, with context. The antigen it binds to is not known. The sample holds no much larger clone one base away, and base qualities are not on file. This entry comes from a study of T-cell memory formation after mild COVID-19 (dated by TCRdb to about 2021). The study in broad terms: TCR sequence clusters from the two donors were found to be largely donor specific. In a couple of donors, T-cell clones that expanded and contracted after mild COVID-19 were followed by sequencing TCRalpha and TCRbeta repertoires longitudinally. The cohort was made up of two young adult volunteers, one female and one male, who were previously healthy.

Ficoll-Paque density gradient centrifugation was the method used to isolate PBMCs. Sequencing used an Illumina NovaSeq 6000. Using 5'RACE with constant-segment primers, TCRalpha and TCRbeta cDNA libraries were constructed, with sample barcodes and unique molecular identifiers added in the process. Trizol reagent was used to extract RNA from every sample. Library amplification was performed in two PCR steps, and a second sample barcode and Illumina TruSeq adapters were introduced in the second step. Libraries were sequenced on an Illumina NovaSeq with 2 x 150 bp paired-end reads. The study's own analysis went as follows. With migec v1.2.7, reads were demultiplexed and then collapsed into UMI-guided consensus sequences. Using mixcr v2.1.11, UMI consensuses were aligned to TRA and TRB V and J templates and then assembled into clonotypes. A clonotype was counted as expanded or contracted only when both edgeR and NoisET called the clonotype significant, with the noise models trained on biological replicates. For edgeR calls, a false discovery rate-adjusted p below 0.01 and a log2 fold-change threshold of 1 were applied. As an exploratory analysis of dynamics, max-normalized trajectories of the 1000 most abundant clonotypes were examined by PCA with hierarchical clustering. Separately sequenced CD4+ and CD8+ repertoires were used to assign a CD4 or CD8 phenotype to each responding clone. In-frame beta chains were kept once TCRdb had trimmed the public reads at Q25 with fastp and called clones with MiXCR. Every CDR3 protein is listed once, alongside the most common genes and DNA of its rows. These V and J calls rely on TCRdb rather than the paper's analysis. Present in this sample are roughly 180,000 distinct CDR3 sequences, 11% of which were seen just once. Of the sample, about 3.5% is held by the ten largest clones.

V ends up 6 bases short and J 2 bases short, with an unmatched junction base count of 9. Taken from cysteine to phenylalanine, the CDR3 has 15 residues. The only DNA kept is the CDR3, 45 bases in frame from the first base. In the germline V gene (reference sequence), CDR1 corresponds to MNHEY and CDR2 to SMNVEV. Study-wide findings and limitations: SARS-CoV-2 specificity was not confirmed for the second-wave clones peaking on day 37. Some responding clones were detected in pre-infection memory, suggesting pre-existing cross-reactive memory T cells joined the SARS-CoV-2 response. Only a couple of mild cases were covered in the study, and larger cohorts including severe cases with pre-infection samples were considered necessary. From day 15 to 85, contracting clones showed balanced CD4/CD8 phenotypes, whereas a second wave of clones that expanded from day 15 to 37 leaned towards CD4+. Contracting CD4+ clones appeared mostly in the CM and EM memory subsets, whereas CD8+ clones were enriched in EMRA.

The sequence is built from TRBV27 and TRBJ2-7; the central 8 bases match TRBD1. Sequences were obtained from PBMCs or a T cell subset sorted from them (not recorded which). This receptor was taken from a man between 18 and 29 years old who had mild COVID-19 (a few samples of this study predate the infection). The sample titles of this study are shuffled in the database, so cell type and time point are left out; the donor was told from shared clones. At the DNA level, the sequence is TGTGCCAGCAGCACTACCGACAGGGGAGCCTACGAGCAGTACTTC. Its protein product is CASSTTDRGAYEQYF.